The clone carrying this T cell receptor beta chain came up a few times. This specimen belongs to a study of regulatory T cells in long-lasting Graves disease. Germline CDR1 and CDR2: GTSNPN and SVGIG (reference sequence). The CDR3 contains 14 residues. Trimming removed 4 bases at V and 0 bases at J, with 10 bases between. Time point noted: persistent/refractory GD, antithyroid drugs over 5 years with positive TRAb. RNA isolated from PBMCs was used to make the TCR library. Arm-PCR of CDR3 regions and iRepertoire HTBI primers were the basis on which TCR beta libraries were built. TCRdb re-derived calls from the multiplex PCR reads in MiXCR, one entry per CDR3 protein. This sample has some 440,000 distinct CDR3 sequences, with less than 25% found just once.

The source of this sequence is a female donor with Graves disease. The chain joins TRBV30 to TRBJ2-1, with D tentatively TRBD2 (6 bases). Source: peripheral blood mononuclear cells (PBMCs), taken when the disease was refractory, from a patient treated with antithyroid drugs. This CDR3 is CAWNPGDSYNEQFF. CDR3 DNA: TGTGCCTGGAACCCGGGGGACTCCTACAATGAGCAGTTCTTC.